The subject of this entry is one TCR beta chain. Its cognate antigen is unknown. Germline V CDR1 and CDR2: SEHNR, FQNEAQ (reference sequence). V was shortened by 3 bases and J by 5 bases, with 14 bases between the two germline ends. The CDR3 runs 15 residues. PCR amplification relied on 60 Vbeta primers (plus 13 Jbeta primers). This table comes from immunoSEQ multiplex PCR, and its TCRdb copy is limited to in-frame clones, with some not included. This sample carries 150,000 to 200,000 clones, with 2.1% going to the ten biggest clones. This sample was included in a study of cytomegalovirus exposure and HLA in healthy donors. The study, taken as a whole, reports: TCR beta chains associated with HLA were, in a later analysis, more clonally expanded than equally common others. Sequence variants that were highly shared formed a cluster that was likely a sequencing artifact. Earlier findings revealed that most TCR beta V segments proved productive either about 90% or about 30% of the time. Cytomegalovirus-associated status was assigned to around 160 TCR beta chains.

V gene TRBV7-9 combines with J gene TRBJ2-1, with TRBD2 as a possible D gene (6 bases). The clonotype comes from a man under 40 in good health and CMV-seronegative. The sequencing sample was made of PBMCs. The CDR3 coding sequence is TGTGCCAGCAGCTTGGAGGGGCGGCTAAACAATGAGCAGTTCTTC. As protein: CASSLEGRLNNEQFF. Combining the CDR3 with reference TRBV7-9 and TRBJ2-1 gives the whole variable domain DTGVSQNPRHKITKRGQNVTFRCDPISEHNRLYWYRQTLGQGPEFLTYFQNEAQLEKSRLLSDRFSAERPKGSFSTLEIQRTEQGDSAMYLCASSLEGRLNNEQFFGPGTRLTVL.